One and the same sample provided the 5 T cell receptor beta chains below, sequenced in a study of cytomegalovirus exposure and HLA in healthy donors. The PCR was carried out with 60 Vbeta primers and 13 Jbeta primers. TCRdb's table, derived via immunoSEQ multiplex PCR, lists solely in-frame clones and lacks some. The table has about 210,000 clones, about four fifths seen once; the top ten hold more than 8.5%. Source material: PBMCs. The receptors were gathered from a woman aged 45-65 years in good health and CMV-seropositive.

CDR3 loop: CASSPGTGTQFSYEQYF. The DNA for the CDR3 is TGTGCCAGCAGCCCTGGGACAGGGACTCAATTTTCCTACGAGCAGTACTTC. V usage is TRBV5-4 and J usage is TRBJ2-5, with 9 bases identical to TRBD1. The J call may be in error: the DNA end matches TRBJ2-7 better. The CDR3 is made up of 17 amino acids. The germline gives CDR1 SGHNT, CDR2 YYREEE (reference sequence).

The chain uses TRBV30 and TRBJ2-3, with 11 bases lining up with TRBD2. Trimming removed 4 bases from V and 6 bases from J; junction bases left unmatched: 6. Germline V gene sequence: CDR1 GTSNPN, CDR2 SVGIG (reference sequence). This CDR3 has 14 residues. CDR3 amino acids: CAWTLAGGTDTQYF. The DNA for the CDR3 is TGTGCCTGGACCTTAGCGGGGGGGACCGATACGCAGTATTTT.

The chain employs TRBV7-7 and TRBJ2-7; 7 bases fit TRBD1. Germline loops: CDR1 SSHAT, CDR2 FNYEAQ (reference sequence). V lost 5 bases and J lost 10; bases outside the gene matches: 11. This CDR3 contains 13 residues. The CDR3 loop reads CASSPAGDRPQYF. CDR3 DNA sequence: TGTGCCAGCAGCCCCGCTGGGGACAGACCTCAGTACTTC.

The sample holds one count of this clone. The chain joins TRBV9 to TRBJ1-6, with D unresolved. V dropped 3 bases and J dropped 10 bases, with 17 bases sitting between them. The CDR3 is made up of 15 amino acids. The germline CDR1 and CDR2 sequences are SGDLS and YYNGEE. CDR3 sequence: CASSAQVVSGSPLHF. The DNA of the CDR3 is TGTGCCAGCAGCGCCCAGGTGGTTTCGGGGTCACCCCTCCACTTT.

The count of this clone is one. The V call is TRBV9, the J call TRBJ2-5, with no clear D. Germline assignment: CDR1 SGDLS and CDR2 YYNGEE. This CDR3 has 15 amino acids. V shed 0 bases and J shed 5 bases, with 14 bases lying between them. The CDR3 coding sequence is TGTGCCAGCAGCGTAGGTCTCAGGTTTCAGGAGACCCAGTACTTC. It codes for CASSVGLRFQETQYF.